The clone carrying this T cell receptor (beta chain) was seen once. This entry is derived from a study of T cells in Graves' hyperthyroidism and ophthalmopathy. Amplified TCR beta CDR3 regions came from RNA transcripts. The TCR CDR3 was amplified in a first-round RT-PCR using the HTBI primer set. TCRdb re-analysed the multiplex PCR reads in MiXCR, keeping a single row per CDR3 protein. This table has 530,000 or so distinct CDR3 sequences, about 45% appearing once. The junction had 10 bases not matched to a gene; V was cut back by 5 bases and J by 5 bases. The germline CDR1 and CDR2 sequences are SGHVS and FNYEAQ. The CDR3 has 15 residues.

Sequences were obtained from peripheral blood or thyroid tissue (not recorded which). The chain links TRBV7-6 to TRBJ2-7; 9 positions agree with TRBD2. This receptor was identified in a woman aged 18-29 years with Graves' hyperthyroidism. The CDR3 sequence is CASSPTLAGYNEQYF. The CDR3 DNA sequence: TGTGCCAGCAGCCCCACCCTAGCGGGATACAACGAGCAGTACTTC.